A selection of T cell receptor beta chains follows, all from one sample in a study of regulatory T cells in long-lasting Graves disease. Each CDR3 protein gets one entry after TCRdb re-called the multiplex PCR reads with MiXCR. The sample lists approximately 390,000 distinct CDR3 sequences, roughly 17% occurring once. The same data also went into a second study, on T cells in Graves' hyperthyroidism and ophthalmopathy.

The sequences come from peripheral blood mononuclear cells (PBMCs), collected at new diagnosis, from a patient treated with antithyroid drugs. Receptors were obtained from a young woman with Graves disease. The CDR3 runs from the conserved cysteine through the conserved F or W. Each record gives: V gene, D gene, clone size, J gene, CDR3 DNA, CDR3 protein. A D gene is named only where the DNA matches it firmly. A row's size may be missing; if present it is once, few, many or a size class.

V gene: TRBV12-3/TRBV12-4; D gene: -; clone size: -; J gene: TRBJ2-7; CDR3 DNA: TGTGCCAGCAGTTTAGTGCTAGGGTGGAACGAGCAGTACTTC; CDR3 protein: CASSLVLGWNEQYF
V gene: TRBV5-1; D gene: -; clone size: many; J gene: TRBJ2-2; CDR3 DNA: TGCGCCAGCAGCCGATCGGTAGGGACCGCGAACACCGGGGAGCTGTTTTTT; CDR3 protein: CASSRSVGTANTGELFF
V gene: TRBV14; D gene: -; clone size: once; J gene: TRBJ1-3; CDR3 DNA: TGTGCCAGCAGCCAACGGGCGAGGGGTGGAAACACCATATATTTT; CDR3 protein: CASSQRARGGNTIYF
V gene: TRBV5-1; D gene: -; clone size: few; J gene: TRBJ2-2; CDR3 DNA: TGCGCCAGCGAAAGCCTAGCTAATGCCGGGGAGCTGTTTTTT; CDR3 protein: CASESLANAGELFF
V gene: TRBV7-9; D gene: TRBD1; clone size: -; J gene: TRBJ1-6; CDR3 DNA: TGTGCCAGCAGCCGGGACAGAACTATCTATAATTCACCCCTCCACTTT; CDR3 protein: CASSRDRTIYNSPLHF
V gene: TRBV5-4; D gene: -; clone size: few; J gene: TRBJ2-1; CDR3 DNA: TGTGCCAGCAGCTTGGCCGGGCAGCTTGAGCAGTTCTTC; CDR3 protein: CASSLAGQLEQFF
V gene: TRBV9; D gene: -; clone size: many; J gene: TRBJ2-1; CDR3 DNA: TGTGCCAGCAGCGTAGGCTTCGGCAGTATTAATGAGCAGTTCTTC; CDR3 protein: CASSVGFGSINEQFF
V gene: TRBV5-1; D gene: TRBD2; clone size: -; J gene: TRBJ2-5; CDR3 DNA: TGCGCCAGCAGCCTAAAGACTAGCGGGGGGGCCTTAATGCAAGAGACCCAGTACTTC; CDR3 protein: CASSLKTSGGALMQETQYF
V gene: TRBV5-1; D gene: TRBD2; clone size: many; J gene: TRBJ2-3; CDR3 DNA: TGCGCCAGCAGCTCCCTGGGACTAGCGGGAGGGACAGATACGCAGTATTTT; CDR3 protein: CASSSLGLAGGTDTQYF
V gene: TRBV19; D gene: TRBD1; clone size: -; J gene: TRBJ2-7; CDR3 DNA: TGTGCCAGTAGTTGGACTGTGACAGGGGGCGCCTACGAGCAGTACTTC; CDR3 protein: CASSWTVTGGAYEQYF
V gene: TRBV20-1; D gene: TRBD2; clone size: many; J gene: TRBJ2-1; CDR3 DNA: TGCAGTGCTCACCTCAGCGGGAGTGTCTACAATGAGCAGTTCTTC; CDR3 protein: CSAHLSGSVYNEQFF
V gene: TRBV7-8; D gene: -; clone size: many; J gene: TRBJ1-1; CDR3 DNA: TGTGCCAGCAGCGACCAAACCGGGGACACTGAAGCTTTCTTT; CDR3 protein: CASSDQTGDTEAFF
V gene: TRBV20-1; D gene: -; clone size: few; J gene: TRBJ2-1; CDR3 DNA: TGCAGTGCCGGGCTTAATTACAATGAGCAGTTCTTC; CDR3 protein: CSAGLNYNEQFF
V gene: TRBV7-2; D gene: TRBD2; clone size: -; J gene: TRBJ2-3; CDR3 DNA: TGTGCCAGCAGCTCATCCTCAGCGGGGGGCACAGATACGCAGTATTTT; CDR3 protein: CASSSSSAGGTDTQYF
V gene: TRBV11-2; D gene: -; clone size: many; J gene: TRBJ2-7; CDR3 DNA: TGTGCCAGCAGCCCCACCGAGGGTAGCGGTGCCTACGAGCAGTACTTC; CDR3 protein: CASSPTEGSGAYEQYF
V gene: TRBV29-1; D gene: -; clone size: -; J gene: TRBJ1-1; CDR3 DNA: TGCAGCGTTGGTGAAGTCTACACTGAAGCTTTCTTT; CDR3 protein: CSVGEVYTEAFF
V gene: TRBV7-3; D gene: -; clone size: few; J gene: TRBJ2-1; CDR3 DNA: TGTGCCAGCAGCCGACATCCCGGGGGTGAGCAGTTCTTC; CDR3 protein: CASSRHPGGEQFF
V gene: TRBV27; D gene: TRBD1; clone size: many; J gene: TRBJ1-4; CDR3 DNA: TGTGCCAGCAGTTCGGACAGGGGGCTTATTGAAAAACTGTTTTTT; CDR3 protein: CASSSDRGLIEKLFF
V gene: TRBV6-2/TRBV6-3; D gene: -; clone size: -; J gene: TRBJ2-7; CDR3 DNA: TGTGCCAGCAGCGACTCGGGACCCCCCTACGAGCAGTACTTC; CDR3 protein: CASSDSGPPYEQYF
V gene: TRBV19; D gene: TRBD1; clone size: -; J gene: TRBJ2-2; CDR3 DNA: TGTGCCAGTAGTACGGACAGGGCCGGGGGGCTGTTTTTT; CDR3 protein: CASSTDRAGGLFF